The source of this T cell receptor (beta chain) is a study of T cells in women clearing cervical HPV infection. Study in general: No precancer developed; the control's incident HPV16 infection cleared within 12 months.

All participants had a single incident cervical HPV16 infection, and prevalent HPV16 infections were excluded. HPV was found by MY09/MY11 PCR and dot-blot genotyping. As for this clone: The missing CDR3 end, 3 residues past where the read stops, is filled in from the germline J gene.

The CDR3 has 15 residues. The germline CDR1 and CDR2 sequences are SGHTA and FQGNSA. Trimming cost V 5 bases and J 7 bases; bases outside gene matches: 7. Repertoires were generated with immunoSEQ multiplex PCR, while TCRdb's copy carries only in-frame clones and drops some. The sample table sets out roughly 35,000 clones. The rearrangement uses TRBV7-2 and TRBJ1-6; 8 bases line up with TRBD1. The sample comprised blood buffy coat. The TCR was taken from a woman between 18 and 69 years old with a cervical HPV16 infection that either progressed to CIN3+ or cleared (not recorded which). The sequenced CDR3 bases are TGTGCCAGCAGCACCGGACAGGGCGAAAATTCACCC. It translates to CASSTGQGENSP. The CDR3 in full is CASSTGQGENSPLHF.